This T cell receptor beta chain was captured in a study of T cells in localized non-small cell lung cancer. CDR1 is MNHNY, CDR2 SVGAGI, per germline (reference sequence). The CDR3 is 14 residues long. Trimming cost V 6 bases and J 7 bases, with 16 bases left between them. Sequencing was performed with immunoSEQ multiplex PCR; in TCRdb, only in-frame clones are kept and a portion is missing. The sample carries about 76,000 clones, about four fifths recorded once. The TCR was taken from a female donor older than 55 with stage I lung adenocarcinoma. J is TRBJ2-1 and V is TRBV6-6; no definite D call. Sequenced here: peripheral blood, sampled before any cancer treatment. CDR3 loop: CASRQNRDRNEQFF. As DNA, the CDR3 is TGTGCCAGCAGACAGAACCGTGATCGTAATGAGCAGTTCTTC.